The present T cell receptor beta chain was sequenced within a study of T-cell reconstitution after alpha-beta-depleted transplantation in children. This CDR3 has 12 residues. Per germline, CDR1 MNHNS and CDR2 SASEGT. V lost 11 bases to trimming and J lost 1 base, with 12 bases between them. Preparation of the TCRbeta library involved a method that used unique molecular identifiers. TCRdb processed the PCR reads anew with MiXCR; each CDR3 protein has one entry. This sample carries more than 150,000 distinct CDR3 sequences, about 6.4% of them seen once, and the ten largest clones take roughly 3%. This clonotype was picked up many times.

The clonotype originates from a human donor who donated a stem cell graft to a child with Wiskott-Aldrich syndrome. J is TRBJ2-7 and V is TRBV6-1; a possible D gene is TRBD1 (6 bases). Here the sequenced sample was PBMCs from the stem cell graft donor, taken from the stem cell graft. CDR3: CAGGPTSYEQYF. CDR3 coding DNA: TGTGCCGGGGGCCCTACATCCTACGAGCAGTACTTC.